These 18 T cell receptor beta chains were all obtained from the same sample, sequenced in a study of shared clonotypes between healthy human individuals. Data came from immunoSEQ multiplex PCR; TCRdb stores just in-frame clones and leaves some out. The sample yields roughly 510,000 clones, about 79% seen once. The sequencing sample was made of PBMCs. The receptors were gathered from a woman between 35 and 50 years old in good health. Some clones in this sample may be carry-over from other donors' samples.

For this clone: The junction does not match germline at one end; this may be a read error. J is TRBJ2-5 and V is TRBV28, with TRBD1 matching over 9 bases. The CDR3 is made up of 15 amino acids. Germline V CDR1 and CDR2: MDHEN, SYDVKM. The CDR3 spells CAGSSSGTGQETQYF. The DNA of the CDR3 is TGTGCCGGCAGTTCTTCCGGGACAGGGCAAGAGACCCAGTACTTC.

The genes are TRBV4-3 and TRBJ1-2; D not certain. V gave up 2 bases and J gave up 2 bases, with 6 bases separating them. Germline loops: CDR1 LGHNA, CDR2 YSLEER. The CDR3 extends over 13 amino acids. The CDR3 coding sequence is TGCGCCAGCAGCCAAACCCTGAACTATGGCTACACCTTC. Protein: CASSQTLNYGYTF.

V and J are TRBV5-1 and TRBJ2-1; 7 bases agree with TRBD2. This CDR3 contains 15 residues. Germline V lookup: CDR1 SGHRS, CDR2 YFSETQ. The ends lost 2 bases at V and 6 bases at J; junction bases unmatched: 8. The CDR3 sequence: CASSFAGELGNEQFF. In nucleotides, the CDR3 is TGCGCCAGCAGCTTTGCGGGAGAGTTGGGCAATGAGCAGTTCTTC.

This clone was seen a single time. V usage is TRBV7-9 and J usage is TRBJ2-7, with D maybe TRBD1 (6 bases). In germline, CDR1 is SEHNR, CDR2 FQNEAQ (reference sequence). Deletions cut 1 base from V and 11 bases from J, with 12 bases between. The CDR3 consists of 12 residues. The CDR3 here is CASSLGQARKYF. The CDR3 DNA reads TGTGCCAGCAGCTTAGGACAGGCTCGAAAGTACTTC.

The chain recombines TRBV19 with TRBJ2-5; TRBD2 agrees at 8 bases. The CDR3 runs to 15 residues. The junction had 10 bases not matched to a gene; V was cut back by 3 bases and J by 7 bases. Germline V gene sequence: CDR1 LNHDA, CDR2 SQIVND (reference sequence). The CDR3 nucleotides read TGTGCCAGTAGTATCACGACGGGAGGGCCTCGGACCCAGTACTTC. Its protein product is CASSITTGGPRTQYF.

This clone appeared once. The V and J genes are TRBV19 and TRBJ1-2; TRBD1 aligns across 8 bases. This CDR3 has 15 residues. Trimming cost V 3 bases and J 4 bases; bases outside gene matches: 7. The V gene's germline CDR1 is LNHDA and CDR2 SQIVND (reference sequence). The CDR3, as DNA: TGTGCCAGTAGTATCCCGGACAGGGTTCTCTATGGCTACACCTTC. This sequence encodes CASSIPDRVLYGYTF.

The chain uses TRBV7-9 and TRBJ1-1, with 9 bases lining up with TRBD1. V lost 4 bases, J lost 0 bases, and 3 bases stayed unmatched. Germline V gene lookup returns CDR1 SEHNR and CDR2 FQNEAQ (reference sequence). The CDR3 extends over 15 amino acids. CDR3 residues: CASSSGTGMNTEAFF. As DNA, the CDR3 is TGTGCCAGCAGCTCCGGGACAGGGATGAACACTGAAGCTTTCTTT. The variable domain in full, with the rest retrieved from reference TRBV7-9 and TRBJ1-1, is DTGVSQNPRHKITKRGQNVTFRCDPISEHNRLYWYRQTLGQGPEFLTYFQNEAQLEKSRLLSDRFSAERPKGSFSTLEIQRTEQGDSAMYLCASSSGTGMNTEAFFGQGTRLTVV.

This clone came up once. The V and J genes are TRBV6-5 and TRBJ2-5; D remains ambiguous. Per germline, CDR1 MNHEY and CDR2 SVGAGI. The ends were cut back, 6 bases at V and 4 bases at J, with 9 bases in the middle. The CDR3 has 12 amino acids. The CDR3 loop reads CASSSIGETQYF. The CDR3 bases are TGTGCCAGCAGCTCCATAGGAGAGACCCAGTACTTC.

The rearrangement joins TRBV28 to TRBJ2-1; D is undetermined. The germline V gene encodes CDR1 MDHEN and CDR2 SYDVKM. This CDR3 is 12 amino acids long. Trimming took off 4 bases at V and 9 bases at J, with 10 bases between the two ends. This CDR3 is CASSSVITEQFF. CDR3 nucleotides: TGTGCCAGCAGTTCCGTTATAACTGAGCAGTTCTTC.

The CDR3 DNA sequence: TGTGCCAGCAGTTTATCTGCTCTGCAGGCCTCTGGAAACACCATATATTTT. Translated: CASSLSALQASGNTIYF. This chain joins TRBV28 and TRBJ1-3, with unresolved D. With 1 base removed from V and 0 bases from J, the gap between germline ends came to 13 bases. This CDR3 contains 17 residues. The V gene's germline CDR1 is MDHEN and CDR2 SYDVKM.

This sequence joins TRBV27 and TRBJ2-2, with 8 bases matching TRBD2. This CDR3 has 17 amino acids. Germline CDR1 and CDR2: MNHEY and SMNVEV (reference sequence). V gave up 0 bases and J gave up 6 bases; unmatched junction bases: 9. CDR3 nucleotide sequence: TGTGCCAGCAGTTTATCATTCGGCGGGAGGAAAGCCGGGGAGCTGTTTTTT. It encodes CASSLSFGGRKAGELFF.

CDR3 DNA: TGTGCCAGTAGTATAGGATCGGCAGGAGCCTATGGCTACACCTTC. Amino acids: CASSIGSAGAYGYTF. The chain recombines TRBV19 with TRBJ1-2; no definite D call. The germline V gene encodes CDR1 LNHDA and CDR2 SQIVND (reference sequence). The CDR3 spans 15 residues. V dropped 1 base and J dropped 4 bases, with 13 bases sitting between them.

V and J are TRBV2 and TRBJ2-2, with D possibly being TRBD2 (5 bases). Germline values: CDR1 SNHLY, CDR2 FYNNEI. The CDR3 spans 15 residues. V lost 7 bases and J 2 bases, leaving 14 bases between the germline ends. CDR3 in amino acids: CASTSVRANTGELFF. CDR3 DNA: TGTGCCAGCACCAGTGTGAGGGCAAACACCGGGGAGCTGTTTTTT.

The CDR3, as DNA: TGTGCCAGCAGACCCAGTTATGGAAACACCATATATTTT. Its protein product is CASRPSYGNTIYF. This chain uses TRBV2 with TRBJ1-3; D not resolved. This CDR3 is built from 13 residues. Germline V gives CDR1 SNHLY, CDR2 FYNNEI. V shed 6 bases and J shed 3 bases, with 9 bases lying between them. The full variable domain, completed using reference TRBV2 and TRBJ1-3, is EPEVTQTPSHQVTQMGQEVILRCVPISNHLYFYWYRQILGQKVEFLVSFYNNEISEKSEIFDDQFSVERPDGSNFTLKIRSTKLEDSAMYFCASRPSYGNTIYFGEGSWLTVV.

This clone was detected a few times. The chain combines TRBV6-1 with TRBJ2-1, with TRBD1 as a possible D gene (6 bases). Germline CDR1 is MNHNS and CDR2 is SASEGT. V was trimmed by 6 bases and J by 4 bases, leaving 13 bases between them. This CDR3 has 14 residues. Here the CDR3 reads CASRGDRPYNEQFF. DNA of the CDR3: TGTGCCAGCAGGGGTGACAGGCCATACAATGAGCAGTTCTTC.

The rearrangement links TRBV2 to TRBJ2-1; the D gene is possibly TRBD2 (6 bases). Trimming removed 5 bases from V and 3 bases from J, with 17 bases in between. This CDR3 is 16 amino acids long. In germline, CDR1 is SNHLY, CDR2 FYNNEI. CDR3 in amino acids: CASSPPGGTLYNEQFF. For the CDR3, the DNA is TGTGCCAGCAGTCCCCCAGGAGGGACCCTCTACAATGAGCAGTTCTTC. Combining the CDR3 with reference TRBV2 and TRBJ2-1 gives the whole variable domain EPEVTQTPSHQVTQMGQEVILRCVPISNHLYFYWYRQILGQKVEFLVSFYNNEISEKSEIFDDQFSVERPDGSNFTLKIRSTKLEDSAMYFCASSPPGGTLYNEQFFGPGTRLTVL.

The genes are TRBV30 and TRBJ1-5; TRBD1 matches at 9 bases. The CDR3 runs to 13 residues. Germline lookup yields CDR1 GTSNPN and CDR2 SVGIG (reference sequence). V lost 5 bases and J lost 7; bases outside the gene matches: 6. Here the CDR3 DNA reads TGTGCCTGGTCTACAGGGGGCTACCAGCCCCAGCATTTT. It specifies CAWSTGGYQPQHF.

The chain couples TRBV4-2 to TRBJ2-3, with no clear D. Trimming took 5 bases from V and 6 from J, leaving 21 bases between them. The CDR3 totals 16 residues. The germline gives CDR1 LGHNA, CDR2 YNFKEQ. CDR3 in amino acids: CASSSSGAMGGDTQYF. The CDR3 DNA follows: TGTGCCAGCAGCTCATCGGGCGCAATGGGTGGGGATACGCAGTATTTT.